The rows below give T cell receptor beta chains drawn from one sample of a study of T cell responses to AZD1222 COVID-19 vaccine. Profiling relied on immunoSEQ multiplex PCR, and the TCRdb table lists in-frame clones only, not all of them. Of around 150,000 clones listed, around 95% are singletons. The specimen was peripheral blood, collected on day 0 of AZD1222 vaccination. Receptors were obtained from an adult in good health. Each CDR3 is given with its conserved first and last residue. A D gene is named only where the DNA matches it firmly. Size is omitted from some rows. Given values are once, few, many or a class for expanded clones.

17	TRBV7-6	TRBD2	TRBJ2-3	.	TGTGCCAGCAGCCCTGGGATAAGCGGGAGGTGGGCAGATACGCAGTATTTT	CASSPGISGRWADTQYF
14	TRBV24-1	.	TRBJ1-2	.	TGTGCCACCAGTGATCACAGCAGGTCGTATGGCTACACCTTC	CATSDHSRSYGYTF
15	TRBV28	.	TRBJ1-3	.	TGTGCCAGCAGTTCTGTAGTGGGGAGTTCAAACACCATATATTTT	CASSSVVGSSNTIYF
17	TRBV19	.	TRBJ2-4	once	TGTGCCAGTAGTACCGCGGGATCACAACTAGCCAAAAACATTCAGTACTTC	CASSTAGSQLAKNIQYF
13	TRBV5-6	TRBD1	TRBJ1-2	.	TGTGCCAGCAGCTTTGGGGACAGCTATGGCTACACCTTC	CASSFGDSYGYTF
15	TRBV18	TRBD1	TRBJ1-5	.	TGTGCCAGCTCACCCGGGACAGCTCAATATCAGCCCCAGCATTTT	CASSPGTAQYQPQHF
13	TRBV6-4	TRBD2	TRBJ2-1	.	TGTGCCAGCAGTGACTCAACTAGCGGTGAGCAGTTCTTC	CASSDSTSGEQFF
18	TRBV4-1	TRBD2	TRBJ2-5	.	TGCGCCAGCAGCCAAGATCGGAGGCAGCGGGGGGCGCGGGAGACCCAGTACTTC	CASSQDRRQRGARETQYF
14	TRBV6-4	TRBD1	TRBJ1-2	.	TGTGCCAGCATTTCACAGGGGTCGAGCTATGGCTACACCTTC	CASISQGSSYGYTF
17	TRBV9	TRBD2	TRBJ2-3	.	TGTGCCAGCAGCGTAGCTGGTAGCGGGAGAACCCCAGATACGCAGTATTTT	CASSVAGSGRTPDTQYF
15	TRBV6-4	.	TRBJ2-3	.	TGTGCCAGCAGTGACACAGGAGTAGCGCCAGATACGCAGTATTTT	CASSDTGVAPDTQYF
15	TRBV28	TRBD1	TRBJ1-1	.	TGTGCCAGCAGTCCCTCCGGACAGGGGAACACTGAAGCTTTCTTT	CASSPSGQGNTEAFF
16	TRBV4-1	.	TRBJ2-4	few	TGCGCCAGCAGCCAAGATCCGCGGGGAACCAAAAACATTCAGTACTTC	CASSQDPRGTKNIQYF
14	TRBV29-1	.	TRBJ2-1	.	TGCAGCGTTGAGTGGCAGGGCTCCTACAATGAGCAGTTCTTC	CSVEWQGSYNEQFF
17	TRBV7-6	.	TRBJ2-2	.	TGTGCCAGCAGCTTACTCCGTGGGGGGACGAACACCGGGGAGCTGTTTTTT	CASSLLRGGTNTGELFF
15	TRBV19	TRBD1	TRBJ1-2	.	TGTGCCAGTAGCCCCGGCCCAGGGGGGAACTATGGCTACACCTTC	CASSPGPGGNYGYTF
15	TRBV28	.	TRBJ2-2	.	TGTGCCAGCAGTCCCCCTGGCCGAGTTACCGGGGAGCTGTTTTTT	CASSPPGRVTGELFF
13	TRBV12-3/TRBV12-4	.	TRBJ2-2	few	TGTGCCAGCAGTTTCAGGAGCACCGGGGAGCTGTTTTTT	CASSFRSTGELFF
13	TRBV7-2	TRBD2	TRBJ2-2	.	TGTGCCAGCAGCTCCCGGGGGGCCGGGGAGCTGTTTTTT	CASSSRGAGELFF
13	TRBV2	.	TRBJ1-4	.	TGTGCCAGCAGACAGGAATTTGGAGAAAAACTGTTTTTT	CASRQEFGEKLFF
14	TRBV7-4	.	TRBJ2-1	.	TGTGCCAGCAGCTTAGCACGTAGCGACAATGAGCAGTTCTTC	CASSLARSDNEQFF
17	TRBV4-3	TRBD1	TRBJ1-2	.	TGCGCCAGCAGCCAAAGAGGGTTCGGGACAGGGATACATGGCTACACCTTC	CASSQRGFGTGIHGYTF
16	TRBV15	.	TRBJ2-2	.	TGTGCCACCAGCAGAGGAGACGATCCGAACACCGGGGAGCTGTTTTTT	CATSRGDDPNTGELFF
14	TRBV5-1	TRBD2	TRBJ2-5	.	TGCGCCAGCAGCTCGACTAGCGGGGACGAGACCCAGTACTTC	CASSSTSGDETQYF
14	TRBV9	.	TRBJ2-5	.	TGTGCCAGCAGCGTAGGGGCAGGGTTGGAGACCCAGTACTTC	CASSVGAGLETQYF
14	TRBV27	TRBD1	TRBJ1-2	.	TGTGCCAGCAGTTTAGTCGCAGGGGGCGATGGCTACACCTTC	CASSLVAGGDGYTF
13	TRBV3-1/TRBV3-2	.	TRBJ1-1	once	TGTGCCAGCAGCCCGGGACACCTGTTTGAAGCTTTCTTT	CASSPGHLFEAFF
15	TRBV2	.	TRBJ1-6	.	TGTGCCAGCAGGGACCGCTGGGTGGGTAATTCACCCCTCCACTTT	CASRDRWVGNSPLHF
13	TRBV19	.	TRBJ1-1	.	TGTGCCAGTAGTATCAGGGTGAACACTGAAGCTTTCTTT	CASSIRVNTEAFF
15	TRBV3-1/TRBV3-2	.	TRBJ1-2	.	TGTGCCAGCAGCCCCTGGGGGGTAGGATCCTATGGCTACACCTTC	CASSPWGVGSYGYTF
15	TRBV4-1	.	TRBJ2-3	once	TGCGCCAGCAGCCGAGGCGTCCAGGGCACAGATACGCAGTATTTT	CASSRGVQGTDTQYF
14	TRBV3-1/TRBV3-2	.	TRBJ1-2	.	TGTGCCAGCAGCCAAGGGCTATATGACTATGGCTACACCTTC	CASSQGLYDYGYTF
12	TRBV7-9	.	TRBJ2-3	.	TGTGCCAGCAGCCTCTACCGGGATACGCAGTATTTT	CASSLYRDTQYF
12	TRBV6-2/TRBV6-3	.	TRBJ1-5	.	TGTGCCAGCAGTTACCCGGGTTTGCCCCAGCATTTT	CASSYPGLPQHF
11	TRBV10-2	.	TRBJ1-2	.	TGCGCCAGCAGTGATTCTGGGGGCTACACCTTC	CASSDSGGYTF
14	TRBV27	.	TRBJ1-4	once	TGTGCCAGCAGTTTATATGGGACAAATGAAAAACTGTTTTTT	CASSLYGTNEKLFF
15	TRBV27	.	TRBJ2-6	once	TGTGCCAGTAAACCAGGGGTCTCTGGGGCCAACGTCCTGACTTTC	CASKPGVSGANVLTF
12	TRBV12-3/TRBV12-4	.	TRBJ1-2	.	TGTGCCAGCAGTTACATAAACTATGGCTACACCTTC	CASSYINYGYTF
15	TRBV7-2	.	TRBJ2-1	once	TGTGCCAGCAGCTCATTGTTTGCCTCCTACAATGAGCAGTTCTTC	CASSSLFASYNEQFF
15	TRBV6-2/TRBV6-3	.	TRBJ1-1	.	TGTGCCAGCAGTCAAGTAGGGGCGGGGAACACTGAAGCTTTCTTT	CASSQVGAGNTEAFF
14	TRBV6-6	TRBD1	TRBJ1-1	.	TGTGCCAGCAGTCACACAGGGGTTGACACTGAAGCTTTCTTT	CASSHTGVDTEAFF
13	TRBV5-4	.	TRBJ2-5	few	TGTGCCAGCAGCCAGACCGTCGGGGAGACCCAGTACTTC	CASSQTVGETQYF
20	TRBV6-1	TRBD2	TRBJ2-1	.	TGTGCCAGCAGTGGAGGACTAGCGGGAGGTCGTTGGGTTCCCTTCAATGAGCAGTTCTTC	CASSGGLAGGRWVPFNEQFF
15	TRBV19	.	TRBJ2-3	.	TGTGCCAGTACGGAAGGCGGGGAGGCCACAGATACGCAGTATTTT	CASTEGGEATDTQYF
15	TRBV5-1	.	TRBJ2-1	.	TGCGCCAGCAGCTTGGGGGCAGCAACCTACAATGAGCAGTTCTTC	CASSLGAATYNEQFF
14	TRBV2	.	TRBJ1-2	once	TGTGCCAGCAGGGTGGGTACGGGCAACTATGGCTACACCTTC	CASRVGTGNYGYTF
16	TRBV6-4	TRBD2	TRBJ2-3	.	TGTGCCAGCAGTACCGGGACTAGCGGGGGGGCAGATACGCAGTATTTT	CASSTGTSGGADTQYF
15	TRBV28	.	TRBJ1-2	.	TGTGCCAGCAGTTTATGGGATGGAGGGGCGGATGGCTACACCTTC	CASSLWDGGADGYTF
12	TRBV7-6	.	TRBJ2-3	.	TGTGCCAGCAGCAAATACGCCCGTGGGCAGTATTTT	CASSKYARGQYF
14	TRBV30	TRBD1	TRBJ2-3	once	TGTGCCTGGAGTGGGACAGGTAATGCAGATACGCAGTATTTT	CAWSGTGNADTQYF
15	TRBV5-4	TRBD2	TRBJ2-4	.	TGTGCCAGCAGCTTGGAGGCGGGGGGGCCTGAAGAGGAGTACTTC	CASSLEAGGPEEEYF
13	TRBV7-2	.	TRBJ2-1	.	TGTGCCAGCAGCCGCGGGGCGAACAATGAGCAGTTCTTC	CASSRGANNEQFF
17	TRBV4-1	.	TRBJ1-6	.	TGCGCCAGCAGCCAAGTTCCAGGGGTTATCCTACAGTCACCCCTCCACTTT	CASSQVPGVILQSPLHF